The entry that follows covers one T cell receptor (beta chain) sequence. This sample is part of a study of PD-1 blockade in classical Hodgkin lymphoma. Unmatched junction bases numbered 4, after V lost 1 base and J lost 0 bases. Germline V CDR1 and CDR2: SEHNR, FQNEAQ (reference sequence). CDR3 length: 17 amino acids. Every patient had relapsed following autologous stem cell transplantation, and cohorts differed in brentuximab vedotin exposure. Magnetic depletion of unwanted cells isolated CD4+ T cells from thawed PBMCs. Sequencing used immunoSEQ multiplex PCR; TCRdb keeps in-frame clones, though not all of them. The table records about 4,100 clones, about 79% of them present only once.

The receptor was isolated from a human donor with classical Hodgkin lymphoma. The source material was CD4+ T cells from blood, sampled at baseline. J is TRBJ1-3 and V is TRBV7-9, with 9 bases aligning to TRBD1. The DNA of the CDR3 is TGTGCCAGCAGCTTAGGTCGGACAGGGGCCTCTGGAAACACCATATATTTT. Protein sequence: CASSLGRTGASGNTIYF.